The entry that follows covers one TCR beta chain sequence. The antigen is not known. Method: immunoSEQ multiplex PCR; TCRdb's copy keeps in-frame clones and lacks some. The data show about 680,000 clones, around 78% seen once. The record originates from a study of shared clonotypes between healthy human individuals. For the study at large: In total, the donors were a couple of women and a few men aged 18 to 49. Study-wide results and limits: Blood was the sole source, and tissue repertoires probably differ. Naive subsets tended to show greater estimated richness than memory subsets.

The sequence was obtained from a woman aged 25 to 45 in good health. Sequencing was performed on memory CD4+ T cells sorted from blood. Regarding subset: CD45RA-negative fraction.

The CDR3 protein is CASSLAVAGSEQYF. CDR3 bases: TGTGCCAGCAGCTTAGCGGTGGCGGGAAGCGAGCAGTACTTC. The V and J genes are TRBV7-9 and TRBJ2-7, with D tentatively TRBD2 (6 bases). Germline V gene sequence: CDR1 SEHNR, CDR2 FQNEAQ (reference sequence). Trimming took off 0 bases at V and 6 bases at J, with 12 bases between the two ends. The CDR3 has 14 amino acids.